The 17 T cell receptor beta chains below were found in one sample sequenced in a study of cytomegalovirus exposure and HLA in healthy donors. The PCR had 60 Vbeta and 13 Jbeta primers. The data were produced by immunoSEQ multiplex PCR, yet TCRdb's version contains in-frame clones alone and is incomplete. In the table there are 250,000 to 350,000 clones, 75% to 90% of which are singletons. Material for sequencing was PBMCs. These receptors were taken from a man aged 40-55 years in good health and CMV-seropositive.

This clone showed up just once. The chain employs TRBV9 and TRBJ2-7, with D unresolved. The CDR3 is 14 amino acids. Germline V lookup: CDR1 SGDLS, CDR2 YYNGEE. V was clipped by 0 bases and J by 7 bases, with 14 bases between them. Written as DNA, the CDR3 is TGTGCCAGCAGCGTAGATCCTAGAGAACGGGAGCAGTACTTC. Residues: CASSVDPREREQYF.

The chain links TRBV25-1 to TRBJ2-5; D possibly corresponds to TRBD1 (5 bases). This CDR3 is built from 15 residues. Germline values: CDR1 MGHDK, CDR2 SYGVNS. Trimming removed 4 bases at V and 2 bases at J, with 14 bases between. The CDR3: CASSATTAPQETQYF. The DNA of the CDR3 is TGTGCCAGCAGTGCAACGACAGCTCCACAAGAGACCCAGTACTTC.

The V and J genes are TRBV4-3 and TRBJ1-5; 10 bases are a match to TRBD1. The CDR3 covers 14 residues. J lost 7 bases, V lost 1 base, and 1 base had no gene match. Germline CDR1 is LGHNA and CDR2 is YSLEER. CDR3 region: CASSQGTGGQPQHF. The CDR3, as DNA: TGCGCCAGCAGCCAAGGGACAGGGGGACAGCCCCAGCATTTT.

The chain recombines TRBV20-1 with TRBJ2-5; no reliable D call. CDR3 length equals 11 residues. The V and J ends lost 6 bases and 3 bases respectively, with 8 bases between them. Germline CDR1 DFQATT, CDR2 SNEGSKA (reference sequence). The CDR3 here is CSASPEETQYF. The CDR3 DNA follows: TGCAGTGCGTCCCCTGAAGAGACCCAGTACTTC.

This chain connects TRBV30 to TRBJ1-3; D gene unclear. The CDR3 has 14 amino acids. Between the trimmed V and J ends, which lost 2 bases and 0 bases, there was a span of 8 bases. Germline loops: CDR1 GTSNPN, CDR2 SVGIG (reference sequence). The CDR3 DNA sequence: TGTGCCTGGAGTCGTGAGCTCTCTGGAAACACCATATATTTT. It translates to CAWSRELSGNTIYF.

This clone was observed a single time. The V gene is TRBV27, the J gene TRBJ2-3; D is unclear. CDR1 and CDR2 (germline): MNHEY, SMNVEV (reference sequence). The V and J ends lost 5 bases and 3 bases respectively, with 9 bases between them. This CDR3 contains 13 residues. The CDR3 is CASSGSRTDTQYF. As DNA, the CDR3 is TGTGCCAGCAGTGGCTCTAGGACAGATACGCAGTATTTT.

The CDR3 reads CASSLGVVGDRAYF. The CDR3 DNA sequence: TGTGCCAGCAGTTTAGGCGTGGTTGGTGACAGGGCGTACTTC. The chain couples TRBV28 to TRBJ2-7; 7 nucleotides agree with TRBD1. V shed 2 bases and J 12 bases; nucleotides not matched to a gene: 13. Germline assignment: CDR1 MDHEN and CDR2 SYDVKM. CDR3 length: 14 amino acids. Full variable domain (remainder filled in from reference TRBV28 and TRBJ2-7): DVKVTQSSRYLVKRTGEKVFLECVQDMDHENMFWYRQDPGLGLRLIYFSYDVKMKEKGDIPEGYSVSREKKERFSLILESASTNQTSMYLCASSLGVVGDRAYFGPGTRLTVT.

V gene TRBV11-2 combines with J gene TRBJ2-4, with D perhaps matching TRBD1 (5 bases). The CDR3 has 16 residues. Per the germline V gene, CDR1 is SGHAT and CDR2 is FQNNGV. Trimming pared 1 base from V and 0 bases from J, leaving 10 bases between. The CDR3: CASSLGLQGAKNIQYF. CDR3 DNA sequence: TGTGCCAGCAGCTTAGGGCTTCAGGGAGCCAAAAACATTCAGTACTTC.

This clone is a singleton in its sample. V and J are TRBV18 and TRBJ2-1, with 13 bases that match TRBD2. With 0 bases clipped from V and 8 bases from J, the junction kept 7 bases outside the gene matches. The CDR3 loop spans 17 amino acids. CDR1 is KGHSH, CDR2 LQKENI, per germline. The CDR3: CASSPPALAGGPDEQFF. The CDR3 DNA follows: TGTGCCAGCTCACCACCGGCACTAGCGGGAGGGCCAGATGAGCAGTTCTTC.

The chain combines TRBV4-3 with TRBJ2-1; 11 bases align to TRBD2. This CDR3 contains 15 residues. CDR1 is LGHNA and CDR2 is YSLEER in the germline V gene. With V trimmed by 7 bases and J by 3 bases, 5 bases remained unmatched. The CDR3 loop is CASTEGLADYNEQFF. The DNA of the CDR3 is TGCGCCAGCACAGAGGGACTAGCGGACTACAATGAGCAGTTCTTC.

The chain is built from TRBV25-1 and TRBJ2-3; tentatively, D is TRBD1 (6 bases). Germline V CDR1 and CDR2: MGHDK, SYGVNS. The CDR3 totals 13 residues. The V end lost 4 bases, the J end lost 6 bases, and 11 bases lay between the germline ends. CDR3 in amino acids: CASSGQGLDTQYF. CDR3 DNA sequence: TGTGCCAGCAGTGGTCAGGGGCTTGATACGCAGTATTTT.

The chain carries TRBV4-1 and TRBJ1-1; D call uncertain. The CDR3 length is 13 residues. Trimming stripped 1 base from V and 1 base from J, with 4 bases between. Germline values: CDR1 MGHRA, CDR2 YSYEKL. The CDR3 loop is CASSQASNTEAFF. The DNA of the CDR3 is TGCGCCAGCAGCCAAGCCTCGAACACTGAAGCTTTCTTT.

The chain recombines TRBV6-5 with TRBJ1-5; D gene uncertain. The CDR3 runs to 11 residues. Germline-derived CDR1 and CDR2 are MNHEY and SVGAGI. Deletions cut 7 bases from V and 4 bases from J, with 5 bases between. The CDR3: CASKLNQPQHF. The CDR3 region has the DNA TGTGCCAGCAAACTGAATCAGCCCCAGCATTTT.

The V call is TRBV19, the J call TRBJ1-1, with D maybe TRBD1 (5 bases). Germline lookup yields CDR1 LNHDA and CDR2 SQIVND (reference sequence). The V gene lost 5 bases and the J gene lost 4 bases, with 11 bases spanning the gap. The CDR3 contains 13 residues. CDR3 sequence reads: CASSQGSPTEAFF. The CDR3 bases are TGTGCCAGTAGTCAGGGATCCCCCACTGAAGCTTTCTTT.

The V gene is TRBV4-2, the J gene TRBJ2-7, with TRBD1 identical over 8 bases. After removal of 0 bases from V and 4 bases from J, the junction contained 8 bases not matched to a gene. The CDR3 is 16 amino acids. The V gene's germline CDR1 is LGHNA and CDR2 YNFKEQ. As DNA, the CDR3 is TGTGCCAGCAGCCAAGATCACCCAGGGGGCGGTTACGAGCAGTACTTC. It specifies CASSQDHPGGGYEQYF.

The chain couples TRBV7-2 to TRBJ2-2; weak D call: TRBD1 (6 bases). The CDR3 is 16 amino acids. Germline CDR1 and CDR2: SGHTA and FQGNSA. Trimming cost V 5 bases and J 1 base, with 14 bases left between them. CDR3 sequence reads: CASSMRTVGNTGELFF. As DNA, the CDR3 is TGTGCCAGCAGCATGCGGACAGTTGGGAACACCGGGGAGCTGTTTTTT.

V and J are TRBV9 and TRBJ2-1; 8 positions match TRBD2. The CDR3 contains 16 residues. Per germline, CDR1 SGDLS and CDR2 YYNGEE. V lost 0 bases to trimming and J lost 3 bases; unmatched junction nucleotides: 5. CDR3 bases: TGTGCCAGCAGCGTAGGTCTAGCGGGCCTCTACAATGAGCAGTTCTTC. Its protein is CASSVGLAGLYNEQFF.